These 19 T cell receptor beta chains came from one sample sequenced in a study of beta chain features in type 1 diabetes. Study-level findings and limits: TCRB CDR3s were moderately but significantly shorter in Type 1 diabetes patients in all four CD4+ subsets.

Expressed TCRB transcripts were sequenced because the isolated RNA had all been reverse transcribed beforehand. Clones were read by immunoSEQ multiplex PCR, and TCRdb kept only the in-frame ones, dropping some. The sample has under 150,000 clones; 17% are singletons. Their antigens remain unidentified. The sample was central memory CD4+ T cells from blood. These receptors were taken from a man between 18 and 35 years old with type 1 diabetes.

This clone was detected only a few times. V is TRBV6-1 and J is TRBJ2-5; D gene unclear. Trimming shortened V by 5 bases and J by 1 base, and 5 bases separated the two germline ends. The CDR3 runs 12 residues. The germline V gene encodes CDR1 MNHNS and CDR2 SASEGT. The CDR3 protein is CASSIVQETQYF. CDR3 bases: TGTGCCAGCAGTATTGTCCAAGAGACCCAGTACTTC.

This sequence joins TRBV20-1 and TRBJ2-7, with D perhaps TRBD1 (5 bases). There are 11 residues in the CDR3. Germline V lookup: CDR1 DFQATT, CDR2 SNEGSKA (reference sequence). The DNA of the CDR3 is TGCGCCAGGGCGTTAGCAGACGAGCAGTACTTC. This encodes CARALADEQYF.

This clone was detected ten times or more. V gene TRBV5-4 combines with J gene TRBJ2-5; D gene ambiguous. V was shortened by 2 bases and J by 5 bases, with 7 bases between the two germline ends. This CDR3 spans 12 amino acids. Germline-derived CDR1 and CDR2 are SGHNT and YYREEE (reference sequence). CDR3 bases: TGTGCCAGCAGCTTTATATTCGAGACCCAGTACTTC. It specifies CASSFIFETQYF.

This clone was seen more than once but under ten times. Here the CDR3 reads CSAPIAGLPQETQYF. The CDR3 nucleotides read TGCAGCGCCCCGATCGCGGGACTTCCTCAAGAGACCCAGTACTTC. The chain has TRBV29-1 and TRBJ2-5; weak D call: TRBD2 (6 bases). The V end was cut by 7 bases, the J end by 2 bases, with 20 bases between. The CDR3 sequence is 15 residues long. Germline-derived CDR1 and CDR2 are SQVTM and ANQGSEA.

This clone turned up a few times. The chain combines TRBV18 with TRBJ1-2; D is unresolved. The germline V and J ends were trimmed by 3 bases and 5 bases, with 16 bases remaining between them. This CDR3 region has 15 residues. Germline V gives CDR1 KGHSH, CDR2 LQKENI. The CDR3: CASSPQPQEAYGYTF. The DNA for the CDR3 is TGTGCCAGCTCACCTCAACCCCAGGAAGCTTATGGCTACACCTTC.

This clone was picked up a small number of times. The chain links TRBV30 to TRBJ2-7, with D perhaps TRBD2 (7 bases). The CDR3 spans 15 residues. Trimming removed 0 bases from V and 5 bases from J, with 17 bases in between. Germline V gives CDR1 GTSNPN, CDR2 SVGIG (reference sequence). CDR3 amino acids: CAWSVGGARANEQYF. The CDR3 bases are TGTGCCTGGAGTGTGGGGGGGGCTCGTGCCAACGAGCAGTACTTC.

This chain uses TRBV14 with TRBJ2-3, with D uncertain. The CDR3 has 16 residues. With 1 base removed from V and 0 bases from J, the gap between germline ends came to 11 bases. CDR1 is SGHDN and CDR2 is FVKESK in the germline V gene. This CDR3 reads CASSQGGRPSTDTQYF. The DNA for the CDR3 is TGTGCCAGCAGCCAAGGTGGACGGCCGAGCACAGATACGCAGTATTTT. Full variable domain (outside the CDR3, taken from reference TRBV14 and TRBJ2-3): EAGVTQFPSHSVIEKGQTVTLRCDPISGHDNLYWYRRVMGKEIKFLLHFVKESKQDESGMPNNRFLAERTGGTYSTLKVQPAELEDSGVYFCASSQGGRPSTDTQYFGPGTRLTVL.

This clone was detected a few times. This chain links TRBV7-8 with TRBJ2-7; D possibly uses TRBD1 or TRBD2 (5 bases each). This CDR3 contains 14 residues. Germline CDR1 reads SGHVS; CDR2 reads FQNEAQ. With 2 bases removed from V and 3 bases from J, the gap between germline ends came to 11 bases. DNA for the CDR3: TGTGCCAGCAGCTTAAGCAGGGACCACTACGAGCAGTACTTC. Residues: CASSLSRDHYEQYF.

The V gene is TRBV6-5, the J gene TRBJ2-7; 9 bases align to TRBD1. With 4 bases clipped from V and 0 bases from J, the junction kept 4 bases outside the gene matches. Germline CDR1 and CDR2: MNHEY and SVGAGI. This CDR3 has 15 residues. CDR3 nucleotides: TGTGCCAGCAGTTCCGGGACAGGGATCTCCTACGAGCAGTACTTC. This gives the protein CASSSGTGISYEQYF.

This clone appeared a few times. The chain links TRBV5-5 to TRBJ2-4; D remains unclear. Germline loops: CDR1 SGHKS, CDR2 YYEKEE (reference sequence). The CDR3 length is 17 residues. V gave up 0 bases and J gave up 1 base, with 14 bases separating them. The chain's CDR3 is CASSLGEHATAKNIQYF. The DNA of the CDR3 is TGTGCCAGCAGCTTGGGGGAACATGCTACCGCCAAAAACATTCAGTACTTC.

This chain links TRBV5-4 with TRBJ2-6, with D tentatively TRBD1 (6 bases). This CDR3 has 17 residues. Germline CDR1 and CDR2: SGHNT and YYREEE (reference sequence). The V gene lost 4 bases and the J gene lost 0 bases, with 14 bases spanning the gap. In DNA form, the CDR3 reads TGTGCCAGCAGCGGCAGGGGTCCCAACTCTGGGGCCAACGTCCTGACTTTC. It is translated as CASSGRGPNSGANVLTF. Using reference TRBV5-4 and TRBJ2-6 for the parts outside the CDR3, the full variable domain is ETGVTQSPTHLIKTRGQQVTLRCSSQSGHNTVSWYQQALGQGPQFIFQYYREEENGRGNFPPRFSGLQFPNYSSELNVNALELDDSALYLCASSGRGPNSGANVLTFGAGSRLTVL.

In this sample, this clone turned up a few times. The chain is built from TRBV27 and TRBJ2-6; the D gene is possibly TRBD2 (6 bases). This CDR3 comprises 16 residues. The germline V gene encodes CDR1 MNHEY and CDR2 SMNVEV (reference sequence). Trimming took off 4 bases at V and 0 bases at J, with 10 bases between the two ends. The CDR3, as DNA: TGTGCCAGCAGTTCGCCGGGGGACTCTGGGGCCAACGTCCTGACTTTC. Protein sequence: CASSSPGDSGANVLTF.

In this sample, this clone turned up a few times. This chain links TRBV29-1 with TRBJ1-2; D gene unclear. The V end was cut by 6 bases, the J end by 0 bases, with 14 bases between. The CDR3 contains 14 residues. From germline, CDR1 is SQVTM and CDR2 ANQGSEA. The CDR3 region has the DNA TGCAGCGTGGATCCCAGGAGTTCTAACTATGGCTACACCTTC. As protein: CSVDPRSSNYGYTF. The full variable domain, with the rest looked up from reference TRBV29-1 and TRBJ1-2, is SAVISQKPSRDICQRGTSLTIQCQVDSQVTMMFWYRQQPGQSLTLIATANQGSEATYESGFVIDKFPISRPNLTFSTLTVSNMSPEDSSIYLCSVDPRSSNYGYTFGSGTRLTVV.

Written as DNA, the CDR3 is TGTGCCAGCAGCCCCTCCGGGACACCCTATGGCTACACCTTC. Its protein is CASSPSGTPYGYTF. The chain couples TRBV14 to TRBJ1-2; a weak D match, TRBD1 (6 bases). Germline values: CDR1 SGHDN, CDR2 FVKESK. V lost 4 bases and J lost 4, with 13 bases in between. The CDR3 is 14 residues long.

This clone occurred a few times. The V gene is TRBV30, the J gene TRBJ1-4; 8 positions match TRBD1. The CDR3 sequence is 13 residues long. From germline, CDR1 is GTSNPN and CDR2 SVGIG (reference sequence). The ends lost 8 bases at V and 5 bases at J; junction bases unmatched: 7. CDR3 region: CAGLTGVNEKLFF. DNA for the CDR3: TGTGCCGGCTTGACAGGGGTAAATGAAAAACTGTTTTTT. The complete variable domain, with remaining parts taken from reference TRBV30 and TRBJ1-4, reads SQTIHQWPATLVQPVGSPLSLECTVEGTSNPNLYWYRQAAGRGLQLLFYSVGIGQISSEVPQNLSASRPQDRQFILSSKKLLLSDSGFYLCAGLTGVNEKLFFGSGTQLSVL.

The chain employs TRBV5-6 and TRBJ2-3; a weak D match, TRBD2 (6 bases). The CDR3 runs to 16 residues. Germline loops: CDR1 SGHDT, CDR2 YYEEEE. The germline V and J ends were trimmed by 2 bases and 5 bases, with 18 bases remaining between them. CDR3 amino acids: CASSFVGTWGLDTQYF. The DNA for the CDR3 is TGTGCCAGCAGCTTCGTTGGCACTTGGGGACTAGATACGCAGTATTTT.

This clone came up a few times. The chain joins TRBV18 to TRBJ1-1; TRBD1 aligns across 11 bases. The CDR3 covers 15 residues. J gave up 1 base and V 8 bases, and 6 bases lay outside the gene matches. Looked up from germline, CDR1 is KGHSH and CDR2 is LQKENI. CDR3 in amino acids: CASLGQGAPNTEAFF. DNA of the CDR3: TGTGCCAGCCTCGGACAGGGGGCTCCGAACACTGAAGCTTTCTTT.

V gene TRBV29-1 combines with J gene TRBJ2-5; 8 bases are shared with TRBD2. Germline CDR1 and CDR2: SQVTM and ANQGSEA. V lost 5 bases, J lost 5 bases, and 10 bases stayed unmatched. The CDR3 spans 14 residues. The CDR3 loop reads CSVIDSGAGETQYF. Written as DNA, the CDR3 is TGCAGCGTTATAGATAGCGGGGCAGGGGAGACCCAGTACTTC.

The sample holds a few counts of this clone. The chain's CDR3 is CSAAGGADTQYF. The CDR3 region has the DNA TGCAGCGCCGCCGGGGGGGCAGATACGCAGTATTTT. The rearrangement links TRBV29-1 to TRBJ2-3, with 8 nucleotides matching TRBD2. CDR3 length equals 12 residues. Germline loops: CDR1 SQVTM, CDR2 ANQGSEA. Germline trimming cut 7 bases from V and 4 bases from J; bases unmatched to any gene: 4.